These 29 T cell receptor beta chains came from one sample sequenced in a study of cytomegalovirus exposure and HLA in healthy donors. PCR amplification relied on 60 Vbeta primers (plus 13 Jbeta primers). Profiling relied on immunoSEQ multiplex PCR, and the TCRdb table lists in-frame clones only, not all of them. This table has around 76,000 clones, 65% to 75% appearing once. The sequenced material came from PBMCs. These receptors came from a man in his forties in good health and CMV-seropositive.

V and J are TRBV7-2 and TRBJ1-5, with D unresolved. The CDR3 runs 14 residues. CDR1 and CDR2 (germline): SGHTA, FQGNSA. V lost 2 bases and J 4 bases, leaving 9 bases between the germline ends. CDR3 sequence: CASSLSGLNQPQHF. The CDR3 nucleotides are TGTGCCAGCAGCTTATCGGGTCTAAATCAGCCCCAGCATTTT. The variable domain in full, completed from reference TRBV7-2 and TRBJ1-5, reads GAGVSQSPSNKVTEKGKDVELRCDPISGHTALYWYRQSLGQGLEFLIYFQGNSAPDKSGLPSDRFSAERTGGSVSTLTIQRTQQEDSAVYLCASSLSGLNQPQHFGDGTRLSIL.

The chain carries TRBV30 and TRBJ1-4; D remains unclear. This CDR3 is 11 amino acids long. Between the trimmed V and J ends, which lost 0 bases and 11 bases, there was a span of 7 bases. CDR1 GTSNPN and CDR2 SVGIG come from the germline V gene (reference sequence). CDR3 in amino acids: CAWSVGYKLFF. The CDR3 DNA follows: TGTGCCTGGAGTGTCGGTTATAAACTGTTTTTT.

This clone was seen only once. This chain links TRBV12-5 with TRBJ1-5; the D gene is possibly TRBD1 (6 bases). CDR1 and CDR2 from the germline V gene are LGHNT and FRNRAP. V gave up 1 base and J gave up 0 bases, with 22 bases separating them. The CDR3 contains 20 residues. The CDR3 loop is CASGLADSGTTIYSNQPQHF. CDR3 nucleotides: TGTGCTAGTGGTTTGGCTGACTCCGGGACAACAATTTATAGCAATCAGCCCCAGCATTTT.

In its sample, this clone was seen a few times. The chain employs TRBV30 and TRBJ1-2; no reliable D call. The CDR3 is 13 residues long. V lost 3 bases to trimming and J lost 14 bases, with 22 bases between them. Germline V gives CDR1 GTSNPN, CDR2 SVGIG (reference sequence). This chain's CDR3 is CAWSEGLLNGGTF. The DNA for the CDR3 is TGTGCCTGGAGCGAAGGACTGTTAAATGGAGGTACCTTC.

This clone has a handful of counts. The J gene is TRBJ1-1, the V gene TRBV7-3; unclear D gene. There are 13 residues in the CDR3. Germline assignment: CDR1 SGHTA and CDR2 FQGTGA. The V end was cut by 4 bases, the J end by 2 bases, with 8 bases between. The CDR3 here is CASSSSSNTEAFF. The CDR3 DNA sequence: TGTGCCAGCAGCTCTAGCTCCAACACTGAAGCTTTCTTT.

In this sample, this clone turned up a few times. The genes are TRBV28 and TRBJ2-7; D might be TRBD2 (6 bases). The germline V gene has CDR1 MDHEN and CDR2 SYDVKM. This CDR3 region has 15 residues. V was cut by 1 base and J by 9 bases, with 19 bases left in between. Here the CDR3 reads CASSLLLRDREGQYF. The CDR3 coding sequence is TGTGCCAGCAGTTTATTACTGCGGGACCGGGAAGGGCAGTACTTC. Filled out from reference TRBV28 and TRBJ2-7, the complete variable domain reads DVKVTQSSRYLVKRTGEKVFLECVQDMDHENMFWYRQDPGLGLRLIYFSYDVKMKEKGDIPEGYSVSREKKERFSLILESASTNQTSMYLCASSLLLRDREGQYFGPGTRLTVT.

V is TRBV5-1 and J is TRBJ2-1; 12 bases map to TRBD2. Germline V gives CDR1 SGHRS, CDR2 YFSETQ. This CDR3 contains 16 residues. V lost 1 base to trimming and J lost 9 bases; unmatched junction nucleotides: 8. CDR3 protein: CASSLLPSGGASEQFF. The DNA for the CDR3 is TGCGCCAGCAGCTTGTTGCCTAGCGGGGGGGCCTCTGAGCAGTTCTTC. The full variable domain, completed using reference TRBV5-1 and TRBJ2-1, is KAGVTQTPRYLIKTRGQQVTLSCSPISGHRSVSWYQQTPGQGLQFLFEYFSETQRNKGNFPGRFSGRQFSNSRSEMNVSTLELGDSALYLCASSLLPSGGASEQFFGPGTRLTVL.

This clone was counted ten times or more. This chain joins TRBV7-9 and TRBJ2-4, with TRBD2 matching over 12 bases. CDR3 length: 18 residues. V shed 2 bases and J 3 bases; nucleotides not matched to a gene: 8. Germline CDR1 is SEHNR and CDR2 is FQNEAQ (reference sequence). DNA of the CDR3: TGTGCCAGCAGCTTACCCCCACGACTAGCGGGGGTCAAAAACATTCAGTACTTC. This translates into CASSLPPRLAGVKNIQYF.

V and J are TRBV19 and TRBJ2-5; 7 bases align to TRBD1. The trim removed 3 bases at V and 1 base at J, leaving 5 bases unmatched. The CDR3 spans 15 residues. The germline gives CDR1 LNHDA, CDR2 SQIVND (reference sequence). CDR3: CASSIQAGGQETQYF. CDR3 coding DNA: TGTGCCAGTAGTATCCAAGCAGGGGGCCAAGAGACCCAGTACTTC.

Points on this clone: Relative to the germline gene, one junction end is altered; a read error may explain this. V and J are TRBV29-1 and TRBJ2-7, with 11 bases that match TRBD2. The germline CDR1 and CDR2 sequences are SQVTM and ANQGSEA. The CDR3 contains 13 residues. The chain's CDR3 is CSVPSGRSFEQYF. The CDR3 DNA reads as TGCAGCGTCCCTAGCGGGAGGTCCTTCGAGCAGTACTTC.

A few counts support this clone. The V gene is TRBV5-1, the J gene TRBJ1-1; 9 bases line up with TRBD1. J gave up 4 bases and V 3 bases, and 4 bases lay outside the gene matches. The CDR3 is 14 amino acids. The V gene's germline CDR1 is SGHRS and CDR2 YFSETQ. The CDR3 region has the DNA TGCGCCAGCAGCTGGCGACAGGGGGGCACTGAAGCTTTCTTT. Its translation is CASSWRQGGTEAFF.

This clone was recorded a few times. The J gene is TRBJ2-2, the V gene TRBV5-1, with a weak D call TRBD1 (5 bases). The CDR3 has 16 amino acids. The V end lost 1 base, the J end lost 5 bases, and 15 bases lay between the germline ends. Germline CDR1 reads SGHRS; CDR2 reads YFSETQ. CDR3 in DNA: TGCGCCAGCAGCTTGTGGGTTCAGGGCTCTACCGGGGAGCTGTTTTTT. This sequence encodes CASSLWVQGSTGELFF.

This clone turned up a few times. This rearrangement joins TRBV10-3 to TRBJ1-1; 9 nucleotides line up with TRBD1. The CDR3 has 17 residues. Germline CDR1 and CDR2: ENHRY and SYGVKD. V was pared by 7 bases and J by 5 bases, with 17 bases of the junction left unmatched. This chain's CDR3 is CAITGVPGQGVGTEAFF. The CDR3 nucleotides are TGTGCCATCACGGGAGTCCCGGGACAGGGAGTGGGTACTGAAGCTTTCTTT.

This chain connects TRBV19 to TRBJ1-5, with D unresolved. Deletions cut 5 bases from V and 4 bases from J, with 15 bases between. Looked up from germline, CDR1 is LNHDA and CDR2 is SQIVND (reference sequence). The CDR3 loop spans 15 amino acids. DNA for the CDR3: TGTGCCAGTAGTGCCTCCCCGGCGGGGAATCAGCCCCAGCATTTT. Protein product: CASSASPAGNQPQHF.

This clone was recorded only once. V usage is TRBV30 and J usage is TRBJ1-2, with D unclear. The CDR3 has 14 amino acids. Per the germline V gene, CDR1 is GTSNPN and CDR2 is SVGIG (reference sequence). Deletions cut 0 bases from V and 6 bases from J, with 14 bases between. CDR3 nucleotide sequence: TGTGCCTGGAGTGTACAATGGGGAGTTGATGGCTACACCTTC. This gives the protein CAWSVQWGVDGYTF.

This chain connects TRBV4-2 to TRBJ2-5; TRBD2 might be the D (6 bases). This CDR3 has 15 amino acids. The germline CDR1 and CDR2 sequences are LGHNA and YNFKEQ. The V and J ends lost 4 bases and 2 bases respectively, with 14 bases between them. DNA for the CDR3: TGTGCCAGCAGCCCAGATCTGCGGGGTCAAGAGACCCAGTACTTC. Encoded protein: CASSPDLRGQETQYF.

This clone was seen more than once but under ten times. This chain uses TRBV19 with TRBJ1-5; maybe TRBD1 (6 bases). The CDR3 totals 14 residues. Germline CDR1 LNHDA, CDR2 SQIVND (reference sequence). V lost 2 bases and J 4 bases, leaving 9 bases between the germline ends. CDR3: CASSIRGWNQPQHF. The CDR3 bases are TGTGCCAGTAGTATAAGGGGGTGGAATCAGCCCCAGCATTTT. Full variable domain (outside the CDR3, taken from reference TRBV19 and TRBJ1-5): DGGITQSPKYLFRKEGQNVTLSCEQNLNHDAMYWYRQDPGQGLRLIYYSQIVNDFQKGDIAEGYSVSREKKESFPLTVTSAQKNPTAFYLCASSIRGWNQPQHFGDGTRLSIL.

In its sample, this clone was seen a few times. The rearrangement joins TRBV5-1 to TRBJ2-1; TRBD2 agrees at 12 bases. V lost 2 bases and J lost 6; bases outside the gene matches: 12. CDR3 length: 18 amino acids. Germline CDR1 is SGHRS and CDR2 is YFSETQ. The CDR3: CASSFRPSSGREGNEQFF. The CDR3 DNA sequence: TGCGCCAGCAGCTTTCGCCCATCTAGCGGGAGGGAGGGCAATGAGCAGTTCTTC.

The chain has TRBV7-3 and TRBJ1-1, with 12 nucleotides matching TRBD1. The J segment lost 1 base and the V segment lost 2 bases, leaving 5 bases of the junction unmatched. This CDR3 spans 17 amino acids. Germline assignment: CDR1 SGHTA and CDR2 FQGTGA. CDR3 amino acids: CASSLLGQGAGNTEAFF. Written as DNA, the CDR3 is TGTGCCAGCAGCTTACTGGGACAGGGGGCGGGGAACACTGAAGCTTTCTTT.

The chain carries TRBV29-1 and TRBJ2-2; D gene ambiguous. The CDR3 runs 15 residues. Trimming removed 3 bases from V and 0 bases from J, with 11 bases in between. Germline V gene data show CDR1 as SQVTM and CDR2 as ANQGSEA. The CDR3 nucleotides read TGCAGCGTTGACTCTGGGCCCTCGAACACCGGGGAGCTGTTTTTT. This gives the protein CSVDSGPSNTGELFF.

The gene calls are TRBV7-2 and TRBJ1-2; possible D gene TRBD1, 5 bases. Trimming took off 5 bases at V and 5 bases at J, with 18 bases between the two ends. The CDR3 has 15 residues. Germline CDR1 and CDR2: SGHTA and FQGNSA. In DNA form, the CDR3 reads TGTGCCAGCAGCCCCGCTGGGAGGGGACCATATGGCTACACCTTC. Amino acids: CASSPAGRGPYGYTF.

The rearrangement links TRBV7-9 to TRBJ1-3; TRBD1 matches at 7 bases. The V and J ends lost 1 base and 0 bases, in that order; junction bases with no gene match: 6. Germline V gene sequence: CDR1 SEHNR, CDR2 FQNEAQ (reference sequence). This CDR3 comprises 17 residues. Here the CDR3 reads CASSLGRDSNSGNTIYF. For the CDR3, the DNA is TGTGCCAGCAGCTTAGGTCGGGACAGCAACTCTGGAAACACCATATATTTT.

CDR3 loop: CSVDGLAGHLSYEQYF. The DNA of the CDR3 is TGCAGCGTCGACGGACTAGCGGGTCACCTCTCCTACGAGCAGTACTTC. The chain is built from TRBV29-1 and TRBJ2-7, with 11 bases matching TRBD2. With V trimmed by 6 bases and J by 0 bases, 10 bases remained unmatched. Germline V gene sequence: CDR1 SQVTM, CDR2 ANQGSEA. The CDR3 consists of 16 residues.

The V call is TRBV13, the J call TRBJ2-7; TRBD1 might be the D (6 bases). V gave up 5 bases and J gave up 0 bases, with 14 bases separating them. Germline values: CDR1 PRHDT, CDR2 FYEKMQ (reference sequence). The CDR3 contains 15 residues. CDR3 DNA sequence: TGTGCCAGCAGCCCCAGGGACACCTACTCCTACGAGCAGTACTTC. Protein sequence: CASSPRDTYSYEQYF.

This chain's CDR3 is CASGKQGGHEQYF. The CDR3 DNA reads TGTGCCAGCGGGAAACAGGGAGGGCACGAGCAGTACTTC. The J gene is TRBJ2-7, the V gene TRBV25-1, with D perhaps TRBD2 (7 bases). The CDR3 covers 13 residues. V lost 8 bases, J lost 5 bases, and 16 bases lay in between. Looked up from germline, CDR1 is MGHDK and CDR2 is SYGVNS.

The J gene is TRBJ1-3, the V gene TRBV5-1; TRBD1 agrees at 7 bases. With 4 bases clipped from V and 0 bases from J, the junction kept 1 base outside the gene matches. CDR3 length equals 14 residues. From germline, CDR1 is SGHRS and CDR2 YFSETQ. The CDR3 DNA reads TGCGCCAGCAGCCGGGACAGCTCTGGAAACACCATATATTTT. Protein product: CASSRDSSGNTIYF.

This sequence joins TRBV5-1 and TRBJ1-2; maybe TRBD1 (6 bases). Germline-derived CDR1 and CDR2 are SGHRS and YFSETQ. The CDR3 totals 16 residues. Trimming removed 0 bases from V and 0 bases from J, with 12 bases in between. This CDR3 is CASSLEPGQTNYGYTF. The CDR3 nucleotides are TGCGCCAGCAGCTTGGAACCCGGACAGACTAACTATGGCTACACCTTC. The whole variable domain, filled in from reference TRBV5-1 and TRBJ1-2, reads KAGVTQTPRYLIKTRGQQVTLSCSPISGHRSVSWYQQTPGQGLQFLFEYFSETQRNKGNFPGRFSGRQFSNSRSEMNVSTLELGDSALYLCASSLEPGQTNYGYTFGSGTRLTVV.

The chain employs TRBV28 and TRBJ1-2; a possible D gene is TRBD1 (5 bases). The V gene's germline CDR1 is MDHEN and CDR2 SYDVKM. This CDR3 is 17 amino acids long. Trimming stripped 1 base from V and 4 bases from J, with 19 bases between. The CDR3 DNA is TGTGCCAGCAGTTTATCAGGCGGCAGGGTTCGATTCTATGGCTACACCTTC. Translated, it gives CASSLSGGRVRFYGYTF.

A remark on this clone: The junction departs from the called germline gene at one end, perhaps through a read error. The chain couples TRBV7-7 to TRBJ2-3, with 10 bases fitting TRBD1. The CDR3 has 18 residues. The V gene's germline CDR1 is SSHAT and CDR2 FNYEAQ (reference sequence). CDR3 loop: CASSLGTGVWGGQDTQYF. CDR3 nucleotide sequence: TGTGCTAGCAGCTTAGGGACAGGGGTATGGGGGGGCCAGGATACGCAGTATTTT.